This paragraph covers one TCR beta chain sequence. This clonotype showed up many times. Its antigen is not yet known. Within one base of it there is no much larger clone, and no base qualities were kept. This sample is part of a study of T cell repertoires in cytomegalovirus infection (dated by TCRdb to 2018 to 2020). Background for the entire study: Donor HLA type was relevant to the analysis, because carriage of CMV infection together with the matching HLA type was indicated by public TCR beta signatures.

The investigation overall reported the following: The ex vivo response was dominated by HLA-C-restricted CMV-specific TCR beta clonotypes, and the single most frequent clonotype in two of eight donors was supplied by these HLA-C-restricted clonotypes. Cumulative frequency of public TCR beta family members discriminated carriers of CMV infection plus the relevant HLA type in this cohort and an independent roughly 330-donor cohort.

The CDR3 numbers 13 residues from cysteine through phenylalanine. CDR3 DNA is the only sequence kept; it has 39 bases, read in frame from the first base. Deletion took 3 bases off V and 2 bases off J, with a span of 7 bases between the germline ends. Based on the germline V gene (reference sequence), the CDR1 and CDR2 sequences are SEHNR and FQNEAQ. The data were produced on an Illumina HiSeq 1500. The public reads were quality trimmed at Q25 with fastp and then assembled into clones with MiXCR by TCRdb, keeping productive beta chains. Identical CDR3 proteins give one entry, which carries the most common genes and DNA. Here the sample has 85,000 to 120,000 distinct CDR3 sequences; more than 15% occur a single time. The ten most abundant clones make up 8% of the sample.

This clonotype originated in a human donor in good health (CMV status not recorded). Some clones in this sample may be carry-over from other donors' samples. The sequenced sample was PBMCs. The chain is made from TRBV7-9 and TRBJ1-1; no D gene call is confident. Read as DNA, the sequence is TGTGCCAGCAGCTTGCTGCCCAACACTGAAGCTTTCTTT. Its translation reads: CASSLLPNTEAFF.